This T cell receptor beta chain is from a study of T cell responses to AZD1222 COVID-19 vaccine. The germline gives CDR1 LGHNA, CDR2 YSLEER. This CDR3 has 13 residues. V gave up 4 bases and J gave up 7 bases, with 10 bases separating them. Some clones are missing from TCRdb's copy, which holds only in-frame ones; the method was immunoSEQ multiplex PCR. Of 100,000 or so clones in the sample, 85% to 90% were seen once. Findings of the study overall: Unmutated variant regions are reportedly the target of nearly half of TCRs that are spike-specific. A rise in Spike-specific TCR breadth and depth followed two AZD1222 doses. Donors were mostly white British, more females; clonal diversity possibly underestimated.

As concerns this clone: The antigen is not known.

The source of this sequence is an adult in good health. Sequencing was performed on peripheral blood, taken on day 0 of AZD1222 vaccination. This chain joins TRBV4-3 and TRBJ2-2; D may be TRBD1 (6 bases). Written as DNA, the CDR3 is TGCGCCAGCAGCCTCCGAGGGGGCGGGGAGCTGTTTTTT. Translated: CASSLRGGGELFF.